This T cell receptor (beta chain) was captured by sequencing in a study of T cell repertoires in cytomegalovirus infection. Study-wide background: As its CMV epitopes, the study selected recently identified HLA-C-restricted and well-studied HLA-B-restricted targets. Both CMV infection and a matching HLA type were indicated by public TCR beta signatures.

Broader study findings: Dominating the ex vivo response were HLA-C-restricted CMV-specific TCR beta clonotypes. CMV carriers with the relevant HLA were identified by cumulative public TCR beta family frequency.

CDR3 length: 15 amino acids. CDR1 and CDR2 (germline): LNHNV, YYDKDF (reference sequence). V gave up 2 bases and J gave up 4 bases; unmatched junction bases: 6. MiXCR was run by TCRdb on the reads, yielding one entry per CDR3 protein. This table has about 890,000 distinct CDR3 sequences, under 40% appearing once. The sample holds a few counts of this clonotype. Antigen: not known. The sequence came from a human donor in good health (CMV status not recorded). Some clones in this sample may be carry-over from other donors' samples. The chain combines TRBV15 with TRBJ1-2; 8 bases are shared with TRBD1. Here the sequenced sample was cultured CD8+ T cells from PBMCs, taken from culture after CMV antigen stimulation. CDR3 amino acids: CATSRITGGSYGYTF. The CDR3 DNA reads TGTGCCACCAGCAGAATTACAGGGGGATCCTATGGCTACACCTTC.